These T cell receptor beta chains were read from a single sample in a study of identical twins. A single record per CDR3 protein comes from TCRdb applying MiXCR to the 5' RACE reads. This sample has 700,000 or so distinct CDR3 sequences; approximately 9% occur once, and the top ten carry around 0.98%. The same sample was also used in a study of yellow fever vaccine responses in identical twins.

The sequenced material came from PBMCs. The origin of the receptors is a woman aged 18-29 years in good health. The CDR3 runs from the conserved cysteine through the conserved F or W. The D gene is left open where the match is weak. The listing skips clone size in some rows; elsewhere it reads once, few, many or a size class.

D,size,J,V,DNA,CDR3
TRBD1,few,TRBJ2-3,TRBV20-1,TGCAGTGCTAGATTCCAGGGGGCAGATACGCAGTATTTT,CSARFQGADTQYF
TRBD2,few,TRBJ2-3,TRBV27,TGTGCCAGCAGCCGAGCGGGAGGAGCAGATACGCAGTATTTT,CASSRAGGADTQYF
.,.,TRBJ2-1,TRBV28,TGTGCCAGCAGTTTAGCGTTCGAGGCCCAGGGGAGTCCTAATGAGCAGTTCTTC,CASSLAFEAQGSPNEQFF
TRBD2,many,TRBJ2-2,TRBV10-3,TGTGCCATCAAGGATTCTAGCGGGGCGAACACCGGGGAGCTGTTTTTT,CAIKDSSGANTGELFF
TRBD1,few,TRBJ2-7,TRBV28,TGTGCCAGCAGTTCCCCCGGGACAGGGGGAACCGAGCAGTACTTC,CASSSPGTGGTEQYF
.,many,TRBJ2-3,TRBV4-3,TGCGCCAGCAGCCAAGATATAGGACAGTCTTTTAGCACAGATACGCAGTATTTT,CASSQDIGQSFSTDTQYF
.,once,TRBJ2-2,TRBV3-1,TGTGCCAGCAGCCAGAATGGGTCGAACACCGGGGAGCTGTTTTTT,CASSQNGSNTGELFF
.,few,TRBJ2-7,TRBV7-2,TGTGCCAGCAGCTTAGTGGTCCACGAGCAGTACTTC,CASSLVVHEQYF
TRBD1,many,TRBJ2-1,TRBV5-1,TGCGCCAGCAGTCTGGACAGGTTTTCCTACAATGAGCAGTTCTTC,CASSLDRFSYNEQFF
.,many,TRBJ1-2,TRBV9,TGTGCCAGCAGCGCCACAGATGGTTATGGCTACACCTTC,CASSATDGYGYTF
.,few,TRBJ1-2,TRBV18,TGTGCCAGCTCACTCTCGAGCGACTACACCTTC,CASSLSSDYTF
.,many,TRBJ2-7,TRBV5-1,TGCGCCAGCAGAGTCGGGCCCAGGACCTACGAGCAGTACTTC,CASRVGPRTYEQYF
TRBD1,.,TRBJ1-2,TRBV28,TGTGCCAGCAGTTTGATTAGCCCGGGACAGGACTATGGCTACACCTTC,CASSLISPGQDYGYTF
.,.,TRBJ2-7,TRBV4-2,TGTGCCAGCAGCCAAGGCCCCCCGGACGAGCAGTACTTC,CASSQGPPDEQYF
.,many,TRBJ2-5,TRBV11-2,TGTGCCAGCAGCACAAGGGGGGGCCATAACCAAGAGACCCAGTACTTC,CASSTRGGHNQETQYF
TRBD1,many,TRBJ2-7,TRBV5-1,TGCGCCAGCAGCTGGGGGACAGCTTCCTACGAGCAGTACTTC,CASSWGTASYEQYF
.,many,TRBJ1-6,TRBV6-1,TGTGCCAGCAGGGGGGCAGGTTATTCACCCCTCCACTTT,CASRGAGYSPLHF
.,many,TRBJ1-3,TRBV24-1,TGTGCCACCAGTGATCGGACAGAATCTGGAAACACCATATATTTT,CATSDRTESGNTIYF
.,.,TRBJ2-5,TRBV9,TGTGCCAGCAGCGTAGGCAGCGCAGAGACCCAGTACTTC,CASSVGSAETQYF
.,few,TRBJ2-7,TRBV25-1,TGTGCCAGCAGTGACGACCTATCGACAGGATTGCAGTACTTC,CASSDDLSTGLQYF
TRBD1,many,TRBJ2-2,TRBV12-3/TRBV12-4,TGTGCCAGCAGTTCACAGGGGGCGCTCACCGGGGAGCTGTTTTTT,CASSSQGALTGELFF
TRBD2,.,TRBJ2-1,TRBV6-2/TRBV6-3,TGTGCCAGCAGTTACGGGGTAGGCAGAGGGACTAGCGGCTTCCGTCGGTATGAGCAGTTCTTC,CASSYGVGRGTSGFRRYEQFF
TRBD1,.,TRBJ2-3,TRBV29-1,TGCAGCGCCGATGGGACAGGCGGCACAGATACGCAGTATTTT,CSADGTGGTDTQYF
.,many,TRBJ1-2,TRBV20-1,TGCAGTGCCACGAGAGTGGGTCAGATGGACTATGGCTACACCTTC,CSATRVGQMDYGYTF
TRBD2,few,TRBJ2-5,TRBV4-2,TGTGCCAGCAGCCACATCGGGACTAGCGGACAAGAGACCCAGTACTTC,CASSHIGTSGQETQYF
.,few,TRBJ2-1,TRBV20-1,TGCAGTGCCCCTCGCCGGGTTGGTGAGCAGTTCTTC,CSAPRRVGEQFF
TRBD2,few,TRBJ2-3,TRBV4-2,TGTGCCAGCAGCCAAGGGGTAGCGGGGCGATCGGATACGCAGTATTTT,CASSQGVAGRSDTQYF
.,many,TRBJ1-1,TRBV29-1,TGCAGCGTTGCCCGACGTGGGGACACTGAAGCTTTCTTT,CSVARRGDTEAFF
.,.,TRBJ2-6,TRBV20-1,TGCAGTGCTAGAAGAGGGTCAGCTGGGGCCAACGTCCTGACTTTC,CSARRGSAGANVLTF
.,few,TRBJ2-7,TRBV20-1,TGCAGTGCTAGAGAACAACGAACCGGGTCCCAAAAGGCCTACGAGCAGTACTTC,CSAREQRTGSQKAYEQYF
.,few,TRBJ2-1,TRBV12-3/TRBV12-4,TGTGCCAGCAGTTTAGGGGACCCCTCCTACAATGAGCAGTTCTTC,CASSLGDPSYNEQFF
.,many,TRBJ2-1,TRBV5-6,TGTGCCAGCACCACTCGTAGGGGATCCTACAATGAGCAGTTCTTC,CASTTRRGSYNEQFF
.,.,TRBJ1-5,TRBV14,TGTGCCAGCAGCCTACCCACAGCCGCCGGAATTAGCAATCAGCCCCAGCATTTT,CASSLPTAAGISNQPQHF
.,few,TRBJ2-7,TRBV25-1,TGTGCCAGCACGCCGGGACACGGATCCTACGAGCAGTACTTC,CASTPGHGSYEQYF
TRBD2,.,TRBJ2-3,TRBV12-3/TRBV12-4,TGTGCCATCCGACCGGCTGGTAGCGGGAGGACCCCGAGCACAGATACGCAGTATTTT,CAIRPAGSGRTPSTDTQYF
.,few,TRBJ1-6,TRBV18,TGTGCCAGCTCACCAGTAGCGGGGAGTAATTCACCCCTCCACTTT,CASSPVAGSNSPLHF
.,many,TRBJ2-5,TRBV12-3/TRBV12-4,TGTGCCAGCAGTTTACGGGGGGACAGACAAGAGACCCAGTACTTC,CASSLRGDRQETQYF
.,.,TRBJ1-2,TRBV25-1,TGTGCCAGCAGTGAAGGCATGAGCGGGGTTGGCTACACCTTC,CASSEGMSGVGYTF
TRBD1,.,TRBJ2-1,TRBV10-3,TGTGCCATCAGTGACGGACAGGGGAGATACAATGAGCAGTTCTTC,CAISDGQGRYNEQFF
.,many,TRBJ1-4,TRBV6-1,TGTGCCAGCACCGAACAGGCAACTAATGAAAAACTGTTTTTT,CASTEQATNEKLFF
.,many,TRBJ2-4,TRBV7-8,TGTGCCAGCAGTCCTCGGGACATACCTGGCGATGTCATTCAGTACTTC,CASSPRDIPGDVIQYF
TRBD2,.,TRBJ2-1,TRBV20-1,TGCAGTGCCTGGCGTGCCGGGACTAGAGATGAGCAGTTCTTC,CSAWRAGTRDEQFF
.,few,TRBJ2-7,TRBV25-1,TGTGCCAGCAGTAGGCCAGGGACCTACGAGCAGTACTTC,CASSRPGTYEQYF
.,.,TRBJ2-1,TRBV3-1,TGTGCCATCCTAAGGGACAATGAGCAGTTCTTC,CAILRDNEQFF